This T cell receptor (beta chain) was recorded in a study of OX40 agonist ivuxolimab in advanced cancers. The table came from immunoSEQ multiplex PCR; TCRdb's copy has only in-frame clones and leaves some out. The sample has roughly 110,000 clones, less than 95% seen once. The V end lost 5 bases, the J end lost 0 bases, and 9 bases lay between the germline ends. The germline gives CDR1 MNHEY, CDR2 SMNVEV (reference sequence). CDR3 size: 14 residues. This clone was detected a few times. The sequenced sample was CD4+ or CD8+ T cells sorted from blood, obtained in a trial of the OX40 agonist ivuxolimab. This receptor was taken from an adult with an advanced solid tumor such as melanoma, head and neck, liver or kidney cancer. The genes are TRBV27 and TRBJ2-3; tentative D call: TRBD2 (5 bases). CDR3 region: CASSREMSTDTQYF. The DNA for the CDR3 is TGTGCCAGCAGTCGGGAAATGAGCACAGATACGCAGTATTTT.